The 22 T cell receptor beta chains listed next were all sequenced from one sample in a study of beta chain features in type 1 diabetes. Every bit of the isolated RNA underwent reverse transcription, so sequencing read expressed TCRB transcripts. TCRdb's table, derived via immunoSEQ multiplex PCR, lists solely in-frame clones and lacks some. The data contain 250,000 or so clones, about a fifth of them singletons. Findings and limits, study-wide: Shorter TCRB CDR3s, moderately but significantly so, were found in Type 1 diabetes patients in all four CD4+ subsets.

No antigen has been assigned to these receptors. Material: naive CD4+ T cells from blood. The receptors were gathered from a middle-aged woman with type 1 diabetes.

The chain combines TRBV13 with TRBJ1-5; D gene uncertain. This CDR3 region has 16 residues. V lost 2 bases and J 3 bases, leaving 14 bases between the germline ends. The germline CDR1 and CDR2 sequences are PRHDT and FYEKMQ (reference sequence). The CDR3: CASSLTRGVDNQPQHF. CDR3 in DNA: TGTGCCAGCAGCTTAACGCGGGGTGTAGACAATCAGCCCCAGCATTTT.

The rearrangement links TRBV4-3 to TRBJ2-1; TRBD1 is a possible D gene (6 bases). Trimming stripped 3 bases from V and 9 bases from J, with 15 bases between. Germline V gene data show CDR1 as LGHNA and CDR2 as YSLEER. The CDR3 covers 14 residues. This chain's CDR3 is CASSHDKQGAEQFF. The CDR3 coding sequence is TGCGCCAGCAGCCATGATAAACAGGGAGCTGAGCAGTTCTTC.

The chain carries TRBV29-1 and TRBJ1-2; 7 bases are a match to TRBD1. The junction had 8 bases not matched to a gene; V was cut back by 7 bases and J by 0 bases. Germline-derived CDR1 and CDR2 are SQVTM and ANQGSEA. The CDR3 extends over 14 amino acids. Here the CDR3 reads CSAWTGSSNYGYTF. The CDR3 nucleotides read TGCAGCGCCTGGACAGGATCTTCTAACTATGGCTACACCTTC.

Written as DNA, the CDR3 is TGTGCCAGTACTTGGCAGGGGGAGGCGAACACTGAAGCTTTCTTT. Its protein is CASTWQGEANTEAFF. The rearrangement uses TRBV19 and TRBJ1-1; 7 bases fit TRBD1. CDR1 is LNHDA, CDR2 SQIVND, per germline (reference sequence). V lost 7 bases, J lost 1 base, and 9 bases stayed unmatched. The CDR3 has 15 residues.

This clone has more than one count but fewer than ten. The chain is built from TRBV27 and TRBJ2-2, with 9 nucleotides matching TRBD1. The V gene end was trimmed by 2 bases and the J gene end by 5 bases; junction bases not matched to a gene: 9. CDR3 length: 17 amino acids. Looked up from germline, CDR1 is MNHEY and CDR2 is SMNVEV (reference sequence). CDR3 sequence reads: CASSLATGGWRTGELFF. The CDR3 nucleotides read TGTGCCAGCAGTTTAGCGACAGGGGGGTGGCGGACCGGGGAGCTGTTTTTT.

The chain recombines TRBV7-9 with TRBJ1-5; 8 bases are shared with TRBD1. The CDR3 loop spans 14 amino acids. Germline V gene sequence: CDR1 SEHNR, CDR2 FQNEAQ (reference sequence). Germline trimming cut 6 bases from V and 3 bases from J; bases unmatched to any gene: 4. CDR3 DNA: TGTGCCAGCAGTTCGGACAGGGACAATCAGCCCCAGCATTTT. Translated, it gives CASSSDRDNQPQHF.

The chain joins TRBV28 to TRBJ2-6; 8 bases match TRBD2. This CDR3 contains 13 residues. V dropped 5 bases and J dropped 10; count of bases not matched to a gene: 4. Germline CDR1 reads MDHEN; CDR2 reads SYDVKM. CDR3 region: CASSPGGVNVLTF. In nucleotides, the CDR3 is TGTGCCAGCAGTCCCGGGGGGGTGAACGTCCTGACTTTC.

In this sample, this clone turned up a few times. The V and J genes are TRBV7-2 and TRBJ1-1; D is unclear. CDR1 is SGHTA, CDR2 FQGNSA, per germline. CDR3 length equals 12 residues. V lost 1 base, J lost 7 bases, and 7 bases lay in between. Here the CDR3 reads CASSLDAGEAFF. The CDR3 DNA sequence: TGTGCCAGCAGCTTAGATGCCGGTGAAGCTTTCTTT.

CDR3 sequence: CASSLATSGRDEQFF. CDR3 DNA sequence: TGCGCCAGCAGCTTGGCGACTAGCGGGAGGGATGAGCAGTTCTTC. The chain recombines TRBV5-1 with TRBJ2-1; 14 bases are shared with TRBD2. V shed 0 bases and J 8 bases; nucleotides not matched to a gene: 1. The CDR3 contains 15 residues. Germline V gene sequence: CDR1 SGHRS, CDR2 YFSETQ.

V gene TRBV9 combines with J gene TRBJ1-2; maybe TRBD1 (6 bases). Trimming stripped 0 bases from V and 6 bases from J, with 12 bases between. CDR1 is SGDLS and CDR2 is YYNGEE in the germline V gene. The CDR3 consists of 14 residues. CDR3 coding DNA: TGTGCCAGCAGCGTAGGCAGGGGATGGCATGGCTACACCTTC. As protein: CASSVGRGWHGYTF.

The chain carries TRBV6-1 and TRBJ2-7; 7 positions agree with TRBD2. J gave up 4 bases and V 9 bases, and 12 bases lay outside the gene matches. Germline values: CDR1 MNHNS, CDR2 SASEGT. CDR3 size: 14 residues. For the CDR3, the DNA is TGTGCCAGTGTCTGGGAGGGAAGGGTTTACGAGCAGTACTTC. It specifies CASVWEGRVYEQYF.

The chain uses TRBV18 and TRBJ2-2; TRBD1 matches 8 bases. J lost 1 base, V lost 1 base, and 2 bases had no gene match. CDR3 length: 16 amino acids. Germline V lookup: CDR1 KGHSH, CDR2 LQKENI. CDR3 region: CASSPLGTGNTGELFF. CDR3 bases: TGTGCCAGCTCACCACTAGGGACAGGGAACACCGGGGAGCTGTTTTTT.

The J gene is TRBJ1-1, the V gene TRBV9; D is uncertain. Germline CDR1 is SGDLS and CDR2 is YYNGEE. V gave up 0 bases and J gave up 5 bases, with 14 bases separating them. The CDR3 is made up of 15 amino acids. The CDR3 DNA reads as TGTGCCAGCAGCGTAGCGGCCGCTCCGGGGACTGAAGCTTTCTTT. This encodes CASSVAAAPGTEAFF. The whole variable domain, filled in from reference TRBV9 and TRBJ1-1, reads DSGVTQTPKHLITATGQRVTLRCSPRSGDLSVYWYQQSLDQGLQFLIQYYNGEERAKGNILERFSAQQFPDLHSELNLSSLELGDSALYFCASSVAAAPGTEAFFGQGTRLTVV.

J is TRBJ2-5 and V is TRBV29-1; 9 positions match TRBD2. Looked up from germline, CDR1 is SQVTM and CDR2 is ANQGSEA. V lost 4 bases, J lost 5 bases, and 20 bases stayed unmatched. The CDR3 sequence is 18 residues long. In nucleotides, the CDR3 is TGCAGCGTTGCGGTGGTCAGGGGGGTAGCGGGAGATGGGGAGACCCAGTACTTC. Translated, it gives CSVAVVRGVAGDGETQYF.

V usage is TRBV15 and J usage is TRBJ1-4; D remains unclear. Germline-derived CDR1 and CDR2 are LNHNV and YYDKDF (reference sequence). The V and J ends lost 3 bases and 3 bases respectively, with 11 bases between them. This CDR3 is built from 15 residues. CDR3 in DNA: TGTGCCACCAGCAGTCAGACACTCCCTAATGAAAAACTGTTTTTT. Its translation is CATSSQTLPNEKLFF.

This rearrangement joins TRBV5-4 to TRBJ2-1; possibly TRBD2 for D (5 bases). Trimming removed 4 bases at V and 7 bases at J, with 18 bases between. The length of the CDR3 is 15 residues. The germline gives CDR1 SGHNT, CDR2 YYREEE (reference sequence). CDR3 sequence reads: CASSPSWGALNEQFF. CDR3 coding DNA: TGTGCCAGCAGCCCGTCTTGGGGAGCCTTGAATGAGCAGTTCTTC.

This clone has only a few counts. Other DNA sequences within the sample encode an identical CDR3. In DNA form, the CDR3 reads TGCGCCAGCAGCTCGCAGGGATACGAGCAGTACTTC. Protein sequence: CASSSQGYEQYF. The chain links TRBV5-1 to TRBJ2-7, with D possibly TRBD1 on 5 matching bases. V gave up 3 bases and J gave up 4 bases, with 8 bases separating them. Germline values: CDR1 SGHRS, CDR2 YFSETQ. The CDR3 covers 12 residues.

This clone was observed a few times. The genes are TRBV18 and TRBJ2-3, with D possibly being TRBD1 (5 bases). Trimming left V 5 bases short and J 2 bases short, with 11 bases between. The germline gives CDR1 KGHSH, CDR2 LQKENI. The CDR3 consists of 14 residues. DNA of the CDR3: TGTGCCAGCTCAGGGGCGCACCCCACAGATACGCAGTATTTT. Translated: CASSGAHPTDTQYF.

A few counts support this clone. In DNA, the CDR3 is TGTGCCAGCAGCCCAGGACTAGCGGGAGGCCTCAATGAGCAGTTCTTC. Its translation is CASSPGLAGGLNEQFF. The chain combines TRBV11-1 with TRBJ2-1; 14 positions agree with TRBD2. The CDR3 is 16 residues long. With 5 bases clipped from V and 6 bases from J, the junction kept 6 bases outside the gene matches. The germline gives CDR1 SGHAT, CDR2 FQDESV (reference sequence).

The chain links TRBV5-6 to TRBJ2-3; the D is unclear. The CDR3 covers 16 residues. Trimming took off 3 bases at V and 1 base at J, with 15 bases between the two ends. The germline V gene has CDR1 SGHDT and CDR2 YYEEEE. CDR3: CASSSYQTFRTDTQYF. The CDR3 DNA sequence: TGTGCCAGCAGCTCCTACCAGACTTTCCGCACAGATACGCAGTATTTT. Combining the CDR3 with reference TRBV5-6 and TRBJ2-3 gives the whole variable domain DAGVTQSPTHLIKTRGQQVTLRCSPKSGHDTVSWYQQALGQGPQFIFQYYEEEERQRGNFPDRFSGHQFPNYSSELNVNALLLGDSALYLCASSSYQTFRTDTQYFGPGTRLTVL.

This clone was seen more than once but under ten times. CDR3 bases: TGTGCCTGGAGAGCCTCCGGCGGAACAGATACGCAGTATTTT. It specifies CAWRASGGTDTQYF. The chain uses TRBV30 and TRBJ2-3; D is unresolved. V was pared by 3 bases and J by 3 bases, with 13 bases between. The CDR3 runs to 14 residues. The V gene's germline CDR1 is GTSNPN and CDR2 SVGIG (reference sequence).

The chain uses TRBV6-6 and TRBJ1-4; TRBD1 matches at 11 bases. This CDR3 spans 15 amino acids. The V segment lost 5 bases and the J segment 8 bases; nucleotides outside the gene matches: 7. Germline values: CDR1 MNHNY, CDR2 SVGAGI (reference sequence). The CDR3 coding sequence is TGTGCCAGCAGTCTCGGACAGGGGGCTGGGGAAAAACTGTTTTTT. Encoded protein: CASSLGQGAGEKLFF.